This T cell receptor beta chain stems from a study of blood T cell repertoires in COVID-19. Study in general: Whether acute or convalescent, the COVID-19 samples came from the United States, Italy and Spain.

In germline, CDR1 is SGHRS, CDR2 YFSETQ. The CDR3 covers 15 residues. J lost 1 base, V lost 4 bases, and 2 bases had no gene match. This clone was counted only a few times. This table comes from immunoSEQ multiplex PCR, and its TCRdb copy is limited to in-frame clones, with some not included. The table records 300,000 or so clones, 75% to 95% of them present only once. Assignment of participants to cohorts was predicated upon participant-reported clinical history. The origin of this receptor is a young woman who had recovered from COVID-19. The sequencing input was PBMCs or T cells enriched from blood (not recorded which). The chain employs TRBV5-1 and TRBJ2-5; 12 bases line up with TRBD2. CDR3 bases: TGCGCCAGCAGCGCGACTAGCGGGAGCCAAGAGACCCAGTACTTC. Translated: CASSATSGSQETQYF.